This T cell receptor beta chain was sequenced for a study of regulatory T cells in long-lasting Graves disease. Broader study findings: TCR diversity was lower in persistent Graves' patients than in newly diagnosed ones. Fewer public clonotypes were shared by new patients (966) than by persistent patients (around 2,900).

Note on this clonotype: Its antigen is currently unknown.

Regarding time point: newly diagnosed GD, antithyroid drugs for less than 3 months. Researchers made the TCR library from RNA that was extracted from PBMCs. A blood draw put about 10 milliliters of peripheral blood into EDTA tubes. Arm-PCR of CDR3 regions with iRepertoire HTBI primers generated TCR beta libraries. One entry per CDR3 protein results from TCRdb running MiXCR on the multiplex PCR reads. Of about 380,000 distinct CDR3 sequences detected, about 16% appear once; the ten largest clones hold approximately 22%. Germline V gene lookup returns CDR1 DFQATT and CDR2 SNEGSKA (reference sequence). V was cut by 4 bases and J by 0 bases, with 10 bases left in between. The CDR3 is made up of 15 amino acids.

Sequenced material: peripheral blood mononuclear cells (PBMCs), taken at new diagnosis, from a patient treated with antithyroid drugs. The receptor was isolated from a female donor with Graves disease. The chain links TRBV20-1 to TRBJ1-6; possible D gene TRBD1, 5 bases. CDR3 amino acids: CSATGSGSYNSPLHF. CDR3 nucleotides: TGCAGTGCTACAGGGAGTGGCTCCTATAATTCACCCCTCCACTTT.